The rows below give T cell receptor beta chains drawn from one sample of a study of blood T cell repertoires in COVID-19. The repertoire was sequenced with immunoSEQ multiplex PCR; TCRdb's copy has only in-frame clones and lacks some. This sample carries 300,000 or so clones, 80% to 90% of them seen once, and the ten largest clones take over 3.5%. Material for sequencing was peripheral blood. All receptors come from a woman aged 40 to 49 with acute or convalescent COVID-19. Each CDR3 is given with its conserved first and last residue. A D gene is named only where the DNA matches it firmly. For some rows the clone size is stated as once, few or many, or as a class when expanded; others skip it.

d_gene: TRBD2
v_gene: TRBV11-2
abundance: .
j_gene: TRBJ2-3
len: 17
CDR3nt: TGTGCCAGCAGCACCTTTCTAGCGGGGGAACCCACAGATACGCAGTATTTT
CDR3aa: CASSTFLAGEPTDTQYF

d_gene: .
v_gene: TRBV11-2
abundance: .
j_gene: TRBJ2-3
len: 14
CDR3nt: TGTGCCAGCAGCCCGAGGATGGCCACAGATACGCAGTATTTT
CDR3aa: CASSPRMATDTQYF

d_gene: .
v_gene: TRBV12-5
abundance: few
j_gene: TRBJ1-2
len: 12
CDR3nt: TGTGCTAGTGGTACAGACAGGTATGGCTACACCTTC
CDR3aa: CASGTDRYGYTF

d_gene: .
v_gene: TRBV12-5
abundance: .
j_gene: TRBJ1-3
len: 17
CDR3nt: TGTGCTAGTGGTTTGGTAATAGAGGGGGTGATGGGAAACACCATATATTTT
CDR3aa: CASGLVIEGVMGNTIYF

d_gene: TRBD1
v_gene: TRBV5-1
abundance: .
j_gene: TRBJ1-2
len: 13
CDR3nt: TGCGCCAGCAGCCGCGGTACAGGGGATGGCTACACCTTC
CDR3aa: CASSRGTGDGYTF

d_gene: .
v_gene: TRBV6-1
abundance: .
j_gene: TRBJ2-2
len: 13
CDR3nt: TGTGCCAGCAGTGAAGGAGGTCCCGGGGAGCTGTTTTTT
CDR3aa: CASSEGGPGELFF

d_gene: .
v_gene: TRBV6-6
abundance: .
j_gene: TRBJ2-1
len: 15
CDR3nt: TGTGCCAGCAGGACGGGGATTAGCTCCTACAATGAGCAGTTCTTC
CDR3aa: CASRTGISSYNEQFF

d_gene: .
v_gene: TRBV14
abundance: .
j_gene: TRBJ2-3
len: 15
CDR3nt: TGTGCCAGCAGCCGAACCAGGGTGCCATCAGATACGCAGTATTTT
CDR3aa: CASSRTRVPSDTQYF

d_gene: .
v_gene: TRBV9
abundance: .
j_gene: TRBJ1-4
len: 14
CDR3nt: TGTGCCAGCAGCGCCCGAATCGGGGAGGAAAAACTGTTTTTT
CDR3aa: CASSARIGEEKLFF

d_gene: .
v_gene: TRBV2
abundance: .
j_gene: TRBJ1-3
len: 14
CDR3nt: TGTGCCAGCAAGCCCTCTCAGGGGGGAAACACCATATATTTT
CDR3aa: CASKPSQGGNTIYF

d_gene: TRBD1
v_gene: TRBV7-2
abundance: .
j_gene: TRBJ1-2
len: 15
CDR3nt: TGTGCCAGCAGCCCCGGACAGGGGACTAACTATGGCTACACCTTC
CDR3aa: CASSPGQGTNYGYTF

d_gene: TRBD2
v_gene: TRBV3-1/TRBV3-2
abundance: .
j_gene: TRBJ2-1
len: 15
CDR3nt: TGTGCCAGCAGCCAACTAGCGGGGGGCTACAATGAGCAGTTCTTC
CDR3aa: CASSQLAGGYNEQFF

d_gene: TRBD2
v_gene: TRBV18
abundance: .
j_gene: TRBJ2-1
len: 16
CDR3nt: TGTGCCAGCTCACCCCTAGCGGGGGCCACCTACAATGAGCAGTTCTTC
CDR3aa: CASSPLAGATYNEQFF

d_gene: .
v_gene: TRBV2
abundance: .
j_gene: TRBJ2-3
len: 15
CDR3nt: TGTGCCAGCAGTGAGGGGCAGCTTAGCACAGATACGCAGTATTTT
CDR3aa: CASSEGQLSTDTQYF

d_gene: .
v_gene: TRBV10-3
abundance: .
j_gene: TRBJ1-1
len: 14
CDR3nt: TGTGCCAATTGGAAAGGGGCTTCGAACACTGAAGCTTTCTTT
CDR3aa: CANWKGASNTEAFF

d_gene: .
v_gene: TRBV6-5
abundance: once
j_gene: TRBJ1-2
len: 14
CDR3nt: TGTGCCAGCAGTCCCCTGACAGGAAACTATGGCTACACCTTC
CDR3aa: CASSPLTGNYGYTF

d_gene: TRBD1
v_gene: TRBV28
abundance: .
j_gene: TRBJ1-4
len: 15
CDR3nt: TGTGCCAGCAGTTCACAACAGGGGGGAGGTGAAAAACTGTTTTTT
CDR3aa: CASSSQQGGGEKLFF

d_gene: TRBD1
v_gene: TRBV27
abundance: .
j_gene: TRBJ1-1
len: 16
CDR3nt: TGTGCCAGCAGTTTCGAGGGACAGGGGGCGAGGACTGAAGCTTTCTTT
CDR3aa: CASSFEGQGARTEAFF

d_gene: TRBD1
v_gene: TRBV5-1
abundance: few
j_gene: TRBJ1-1
len: 14
CDR3nt: TGCGCCAGCAGCTTGCGTTTCCTAGGGACAGGAGGAGTGTTT
CDR3aa: CASSLRFLGTGGVF

d_gene: TRBD1
v_gene: TRBV27
abundance: .
j_gene: TRBJ2-5
len: 14
CDR3nt: TGTGCCAGCAGTTCACAGGGGAGTTGGGAGACCCAGTACTTC
CDR3aa: CASSSQGSWETQYF

d_gene: TRBD2
v_gene: TRBV7-2
abundance: few
j_gene: TRBJ2-2
len: 15
CDR3nt: TGTGCCAGCAGCTCCCGGGGGGGGAACACCGGGGAGCTGTTTTTT
CDR3aa: CASSSRGGNTGELFF

d_gene: .
v_gene: TRBV6-5
abundance: .
j_gene: TRBJ2-3
len: 11
CDR3nt: TGTGCCAGCAGCGTCACAGATACGCAGTATTTT
CDR3aa: CASSVTDTQYF

d_gene: .
v_gene: TRBV2
abundance: .
j_gene: TRBJ2-5
len: 12
CDR3nt: TGTGCCAGCAGTGAAGTTCGAGAGACCCAGTACTTC
CDR3aa: CASSEVRETQYF

d_gene: TRBD1
v_gene: TRBV10-3
abundance: .
j_gene: TRBJ1-4
len: 13
CDR3nt: TGTGCCATCAGCCGGGACAGCAATGAAAAACTGTTTTTT
CDR3aa: CAISRDSNEKLFF

d_gene: .
v_gene: TRBV2
abundance: .
j_gene: TRBJ1-2
len: 13
CDR3nt: TGTGCCAGCAGCCCGGACACGAACTATGGCTACACCTTC
CDR3aa: CASSPDTNYGYTF

d_gene: .
v_gene: TRBV10-2
abundance: .
j_gene: TRBJ2-1
len: 13
CDR3nt: TGCGCCAGCAGGCTGGACAGCTTGGATGAGCAGTTCTTC
CDR3aa: CASRLDSLDEQFF

d_gene: .
v_gene: TRBV5-1
abundance: few
j_gene: TRBJ1-1
len: 14
CDR3nt: TGCGCCAGCAGCTTGGCGCAGGGTGTCGCTGAAGCTTTCTTT
CDR3aa: CASSLAQGVAEAFF

d_gene: TRBD1
v_gene: TRBV24-1
abundance: .
j_gene: TRBJ2-2
len: 16
CDR3nt: TGTGCCACCAGTGACAAAGACAGGGGGGACACCGGGGAGCTGTTTTTT
CDR3aa: CATSDKDRGDTGELFF

d_gene: TRBD1
v_gene: TRBV5-1
abundance: .
j_gene: TRBJ1-2
len: 12
CDR3nt: TGCGCCAGCAGCTTGGAACAGGGGCACCACACCTTC
CDR3aa: CASSLEQGHHTF

d_gene: .
v_gene: TRBV7-2
abundance: .
j_gene: TRBJ2-3
len: 15
CDR3nt: TGTGCCAGCAGCTTATTTGGCGGGAGCACAGATACGCAGTATTTT
CDR3aa: CASSLFGGSTDTQYF

d_gene: .
v_gene: TRBV11-2
abundance: once
j_gene: TRBJ2-5
len: 13
CDR3nt: TGTGCCAGCAGCTTAAATCAGCAAGAGACCCAGTACTTC
CDR3aa: CASSLNQQETQYF

d_gene: .
v_gene: TRBV9
abundance: .
j_gene: TRBJ2-4
len: 14
CDR3nt: TGTGCCAGCAGCGTAGGAGTAGCCAAAAACATTCAGTACTTC
CDR3aa: CASSVGVAKNIQYF

d_gene: TRBD1
v_gene: TRBV6-5
abundance: .
j_gene: TRBJ2-2
len: 15
CDR3nt: TGTGCCAGCAGTACTCAGACAGGGGGCACCGGGGAGCTGTTTTTT
CDR3aa: CASSTQTGGTGELFF

d_gene: .
v_gene: TRBV6-5
abundance: .
j_gene: TRBJ1-1
len: 13
CDR3nt: TGTGCCAGCAGCTCTACAGGGAACACTGAAGCTTTCTTT
CDR3aa: CASSSTGNTEAFF

d_gene: .
v_gene: TRBV11-2
abundance: .
j_gene: TRBJ1-2
len: 14
CDR3nt: TGTGCCAGCAGCTTAGGGAACAGCCCCTATGGCTACACCTTC
CDR3aa: CASSLGNSPYGYTF

d_gene: .
v_gene: TRBV5-6
abundance: .
j_gene: TRBJ2-5
len: 14
CDR3nt: TGTGCCAGCAGCAGCGGAATAGGGCAAGAGACCCAGTACTTC
CDR3aa: CASSSGIGQETQYF

d_gene: .
v_gene: TRBV7-6
abundance: .
j_gene: TRBJ1-3
len: 15
CDR3nt: TGTGCCAGCAGCCAGTCGGGGTTCTCTGGAAACACCATATATTTT
CDR3aa: CASSQSGFSGNTIYF

d_gene: .
v_gene: TRBV30
abundance: .
j_gene: TRBJ1-4
len: 11
CDR3nt: TGTGCCTGGAGGTTAAATGAAAAACTGTTTTTT
CDR3aa: CAWRLNEKLFF

d_gene: .
v_gene: TRBV5-6
abundance: .
j_gene: TRBJ1-1
len: 10
CDR3nt: TGTGCCAGCAGCGGGCCTGAAGCTTTCTTT
CDR3aa: CASSGPEAFF

d_gene: .
v_gene: TRBV30
abundance: .
j_gene: TRBJ1-3
len: 13
CDR3nt: TGTGCCTGGAGTATAAACTCTGGAAACACCATATATTTT
CDR3aa: CAWSINSGNTIYF

d_gene: TRBD1
v_gene: TRBV7-9
abundance: .
j_gene: TRBJ1-6
len: 13
CDR3nt: TGTGCCAGCAACGGACAGGGCAATTCACCCCTCCACTTT
CDR3aa: CASNGQGNSPLHF

d_gene: .
v_gene: TRBV5-1
abundance: .
j_gene: TRBJ2-1
len: 15
CDR3nt: TGCGCCAGCAGAACGGACAGTTCCCCCTACAATGAGCAGTTCTTC
CDR3aa: CASRTDSSPYNEQFF

d_gene: TRBD1
v_gene: TRBV30
abundance: .
j_gene: TRBJ1-2
len: 15
CDR3nt: TGTGCCTTCTACTACCCCGGACAGGGGTACAATGGCTACACCTTC
CDR3aa: CAFYYPGQGYNGYTF

d_gene: TRBD1
v_gene: TRBV7-3
abundance: once
j_gene: TRBJ2-5
len: 16
CDR3nt: TGTGCCAGCAGCAAATGGGGACAGGGCAGAGGAGAGACCCAGTACTTC
CDR3aa: CASSKWGQGRGETQYF

d_gene: TRBD2
v_gene: TRBV3-1/TRBV3-2
abundance: .
j_gene: TRBJ2-1
len: 18
CDR3nt: TGTGCCAGCAGCCAAGACGGGACTAGCGGGCTTAGAGGGCCTGAGCAGTTCTTC
CDR3aa: CASSQDGTSGLRGPEQFF

d_gene: .
v_gene: TRBV12-3/TRBV12-4
abundance: .
j_gene: TRBJ1-3
len: 13
CDR3nt: TGTGCCAGCAGTTTACAGGAACGAAACACCATATATTTT
CDR3aa: CASSLQERNTIYF

d_gene: .
v_gene: TRBV30
abundance: .
j_gene: TRBJ1-2
len: 11
CDR3nt: TGTGCCTGGAGTCCGGGGGGAGGCTACACCTTC
CDR3aa: CAWSPGGGYTF

d_gene: .
v_gene: TRBV9
abundance: .
j_gene: TRBJ2-5
len: 13
CDR3nt: TGTGCCAGCAGCGTAGTACCTGGCGGGACCCAGTACTTC
CDR3aa: CASSVVPGGTQYF

d_gene: .
v_gene: TRBV5-5
abundance: few
j_gene: TRBJ1-2
len: 15
CDR3nt: TGTGCCAGCAGCTTAAGAGGGGCCCAGCGGGGTGGCTACACCTTC
CDR3aa: CASSLRGAQRGGYTF

d_gene: .
v_gene: TRBV19
abundance: .
j_gene: TRBJ2-2
len: 15
CDR3nt: TGTGCCAGTAGTGGAAAGGGAGTCGGCACCGGGGAGCTGTTTTTT
CDR3aa: CASSGKGVGTGELFF

d_gene: TRBD1
v_gene: TRBV27
abundance: .
j_gene: TRBJ1-2
len: 13
CDR3nt: TGTGCCAGCAGACCAGGGGGCTCATATGGCTACACCTTC
CDR3aa: CASRPGGSYGYTF

d_gene: TRBD1
v_gene: TRBV9
abundance: .
j_gene: TRBJ2-6
len: 18
CDR3nt: TGTGCCAGCAGCGAGCCGCGGGACAGGGTCTCTGGGGCCAACGTCCTGACTTTC
CDR3aa: CASSEPRDRVSGANVLTF

d_gene: TRBD1
v_gene: TRBV19
abundance: .
j_gene: TRBJ1-1
len: 14
CDR3nt: TGTGCCAGTAGTGCCCGGGACAGGGCCACTGAAGCTTTCTTT
CDR3aa: CASSARDRATEAFF

d_gene: .
v_gene: TRBV6-5
abundance: .
j_gene: TRBJ1-5
len: 14
CDR3nt: TGTGCCAGCAGTTACCCCGAATCAGGTCAGCCCCAGCATTTT
CDR3aa: CASSYPESGQPQHF